A selection of T cell receptor beta chains follows, all from one sample in a study of cytomegalovirus exposure and HLA in healthy donors. TCRdb's table, derived via immunoSEQ multiplex PCR, lists solely in-frame clones and lacks some. The data contain some 130,000 clones, about 79% of them singletons. The sample consisted of PBMCs. The source is a man between 18 and 29 years old in good health and CMV-seronegative. Each CDR3 is given with its conserved first and last residue. The D gene is left open where the match is weak.

>TRBV30|TRBJ2-7|TRBD1
CAWSMRTGLREKSYEQYF
TGTGCCTGGAGCATGCGGACAGGGCTTCGGGAAAAGTCCTACGAGCAGTACTTC
>TRBV28|TRBJ2-7|TRBD1
CASSLRQGSYEQYF
TGTGCCAGCAGTCTAAGACAGGGGTCCTACGAGCAGTACTTC
>TRBV19|TRBJ1-5|.
CASSVRQAQNQPQHF
TGTGCCAGTAGTGTTCGACAGGCCCAAAATCAGCCCCAGCATTTT
>TRBV15|TRBJ1-1|TRBD1
CATSRDSVDRELNTEAFF
TGTGCCACCAGCAGAGATAGCGTGGACAGGGAATTAAACACTGAAGCTTTCTTT
>TRBV5-1|TRBJ2-2|TRBD1
CASSQDRGRELFF
TGCGCCAGCAGCCAGGACAGGGGGCGAGAGCTGTTTTTT
>TRBV6-4|TRBJ2-1|TRBD2
CASSAGTSGMGEQFF
TGTGCCAGCAGTGCCGGGACTAGCGGGATGGGTGAGCAGTTCTTC
>TRBV7-9|TRBJ2-3|.
CASSSYTDTQYF
TGTGCCAGCAGCTCCTATACAGATACGCAGTATTTT
>TRBV28|TRBJ2-3|.
CASTKRADTQYF
TGTGCCAGCACGAAACGGGCAGATACGCAGTATTTT
>TRBV5-1|TRBJ2-3|TRBD2
CASRSYVAGGADTQYF
TGCGCCAGCCGATCTTACGTAGCGGGAGGGGCAGATACGCAGTATTTT
>TRBV6-1|TRBJ1-1|.
CASSETELNTEAFF
TGTGCCAGCAGTGAGACAGAGCTGAACACTGAAGCTTTCTTT
>TRBV4-1|TRBJ2-7|.
CASSQARQGLSYEQYF
TGCGCCAGCAGCCAAGCCCGACAGGGACTCTCCTACGAGCAGTACTTC
>TRBV5-5|TRBJ2-3|.
CASSSQPLLGRNTDTQYF
TGTGCCAGCAGCTCTCAACCATTACTAGGGCGCAACACAGATACGCAGTATTTT
>TRBV29-1|TRBJ1-1|.
CIVSVQGNTEAFF
TGCATCGTAAGTGTGCAGGGAAACACTGAAGCTTTCTTT
>TRBV19|TRBJ1-5|.
CASSFLGGGRRKDQPQHF
TGTGCCAGTAGCTTTCTTGGGGGGGGCAGGCGGAAGGACCAGCCCCAGCATTTT
>TRBV11-2|TRBJ2-5|TRBD1
CASSRDREETQYF
TGTGCCAGCAGCCGGGACAGGGAAGAGACCCAGTACTTC
>TRBV7-8|TRBJ2-3|.
CASSLRQGHSTDTQYF
TGTGCCAGCAGCTTAAGACAAGGACATAGCACAGATACGCAGTATTTT